This T cell receptor (beta chain) was profiled in a study of T cell responses to AZD1222 COVID-19 vaccine. Study conclusions and caveats: In the spike-specific TCR repertoire, nearly half reportedly target unmutated variant regions. Distributed over spike, vaccine-associated CD4 TCRs predominated at 160-218 and 743-854.

This CDR3 is built from 12 residues. Germline CDR1 reads MGHDK; CDR2 reads SYGVNS. Trimming shortened V by 1 base and J by 8 bases, and 8 bases separated the two germline ends. Profiled with immunoSEQ multiplex PCR; TCRdb holds only in-frame clones, not every one. This table has roughly 150,000 clones, more than 85% appearing once. Points on this clone: Its antigen is not identified.

The chain links TRBV25-1 to TRBJ1-2; the D gene is possibly TRBD1 (5 bases). Material: peripheral blood, obtained on day 0 of AZD1222 vaccination. The receptor's source is an adult in good health. The chain's CDR3 is CASSESGIGYTF. The CDR3 DNA is TGTGCCAGCAGTGAATCAGGGATCGGCTACACCTTC.